The 8 T cell receptor beta chains below come from one sample, sequenced in a study of tissue T cells after allogeneic stem cell transplantation. The time point is: mouse harvest day 14 after allogeneic transplant. Each mouse received 10^7 T-cell-depleted marrow cells plus 10^6 splenic CD5+ T cells by tail vein. Here immunoSEQ multiplex PCR was the method, and the copy in TCRdb shows in-frame clones only, minus some. Among around 2,200 clones listed, roughly half were seen once. Sequencing was carried out using lymph node tissue. The receptors come from a female BALB/c mouse given C57BL/6 T cells with graft-versus-host disease after an allogeneic hematopoietic cell transplant.

As regards this clone: The genes are named according to mouse. Read sequence stops 1 residue before the CDR3 end, and the germline J gene provides the missing end. The chain couples TRBV31 to TRBJ2-7, with unresolved D. The CDR3 sequence is 8 residues long. The germline V and J ends were trimmed by 5 bases and 5 bases, with 1 base remaining between them. CDR1 is GKSSPN, CDR2 SITVG, per germline. The CDR3 region is CAWDEQYF. The CDR3 DNA, read in part, is TGTGCCTGGGATGAACAGTAC.

This clone has only a few counts. Here the gene names and germline are mouse. The read terminates 1 residue before the CDR3 end, so the remaining end is supplied by the germline J gene. V and J are TRBV12-1 and TRBJ2-7, with 7 nucleotides matching TRBD2. CDR3 length: 15 residues. V was pared by 0 bases and J by 0 bases, with 4 bases of the junction left unmatched. From germline, CDR1 is SGHSN and CDR2 HYEKVE. This chain's CDR3 is CASSLAWGSSYEQYF. CDR3 DNA, as far as it was read: TGTGCCAGCTCTCTCGCCTGGGGGAGCTCCTATGAACAGTAC.

This clone has more than one count but fewer than ten. Each gene name is a mouse one. The read halts 1 residue ahead of the CDR3 end, with the missing end drawn from the germline J gene. The chain employs TRBV19 and TRBJ1-1, with D perhaps matching TRBD1 (5 bases). CDR1 FNHDT and CDR2 SITEND come from the germline V gene (reference sequence). The CDR3 loop spans 12 amino acids. Deletions cut 5 bases from V and 2 bases from J, with 7 bases between. The part of the CDR3 DNA that was read is TGTGCCAGCAGCCGGGACAACACAGAAGTCTTC. Translation gives CASSRDNTEVF. The full CDR3 is CASSRDNTEVFF.

This clone is deemed medium-sized. Mouse germline and gene names are used. The CDR3 end lies 1 residue beyond the end of the read and is filled in from the germline J gene. This chain joins TRBV5 and TRBJ2-7; no reliable D call. Trimming pared 5 bases from V and 4 bases from J, leaving 6 bases between. CDR1 LGHNA and CDR2 YNLKQL come from the germline V gene (reference sequence). The CDR3 runs to 11 residues. The DNA read from the CDR3 is TGTGCCAGCAGCACCCAATATGAACAGTAC. Residues: CASSTQYEQY. The full CDR3 protein is CASSTQYEQYF.

Turning to this clone: Gene names are mouse gene names. Read data end 1 residue before the CDR3 end; the end is taken from the germline J gene. The chain joins TRBV26 to TRBJ2-3; D is possibly TRBD1 (5 bases). The CDR3 totals 14 residues. V was cut by 2 bases and J by 0 bases, with 6 bases left in between. The germline V gene has CDR1 KGHPV and CDR2 FQNQEV (reference sequence). Incomplete CDR3 DNA: TGTGCCAGCAGTCTGGGACATAGTGCAGAAACGCTGTAT. Translation: CASSLGHSAETLY. The whole CDR3 sequence reads CASSLGHSAETLYF.

Concerning this clone itself: Mouse gene names and germline throughout. The DNA read from the CDR3 is TGTGCCTGGAGTCTAGGGGGATCTAGTCAAAACACCTTGTAC. This codes for CAWSLGGSSQNTLY. The CDR3 as a whole reads CAWSLGGSSQNTLYF. The chain links TRBV31 to TRBJ2-4, with D tentatively TRBD1 (6 bases). From the germline J gene comes the end of the CDR3, since the read stops 1 residue before it. V was clipped by 0 bases and J by 0 bases, with 10 bases between them. In germline, CDR1 is GKSSPN, CDR2 SITVG. This CDR3 contains 15 residues.

On this clone: At one end, the junction sequence differs from germline, possibly due to a read error. All gene names here are mouse names. This CDR3 reads CTSSFWGNGANTEVFF. The DNA read from the CDR3 is TGTACCAGCAGTTTCTGGGGGAACGGAGCAAACACAGAAGTCTTC. The V and J genes are TRBV14 and TRBJ1-1, with D tentatively TRBD1 (5 bases). The CDR3 end falls 1 residue outside the read, so it is completed with the germline J gene. CDR3 size: 16 residues. Germline lookup yields CDR1 SGHDT and CDR2 FRDEAV.

Of note for this clone: Gene names refer to mouse genes. The CDR3 goes on 1 residue after the read ends, and that part is filled in from the germline J gene. This sequence joins TRBV26 and TRBJ2-5; 8 nucleotides agree with TRBD1. There are 13 residues in the CDR3. The germline gives CDR1 KGHPV, CDR2 FQNQEV (reference sequence). J lost 6 bases, V lost 6 bases, and 5 bases had no gene match. The CDR3 bases that were read are TGTGCCAGCAGGCTGACAGGGGTTGACACCCAGTAC. Translation gives CASRLTGVDTQY. The CDR3 as a whole reads CASRLTGVDTQYF.